These 27 T cell receptor beta chains were sequenced from one sample in a study of blood T cell repertoires in COVID-19. Repertoires were generated with immunoSEQ multiplex PCR, while TCRdb's copy carries only in-frame clones and drops some. The sample gives 150,000 or so clones, roughly four fifths of which show up once; roughly 15% is in the top ten. The material sequenced was peripheral blood. Receptor source: a human donor with acute or convalescent COVID-19. The donor label of this sample is uncertain.

The chain links TRBV3-1 (or the pseudogene TRBV3-2) to TRBJ2-7; D perhaps matches TRBD2 (7 bases). V lost 3 bases and J 4 bases, leaving 19 bases between the germline ends. Per germline, CDR1 LGHDT and CDR2 YNNKEL (reference sequence). The CDR3 is made up of 16 amino acids. CDR3 bases: TGTGCCAGCAGCCACGGGGGGCAGGGCCAGGATTACGAGCAGTACTTC. It codes for CASSHGGQGQDYEQYF.

The chain carries TRBV19 and TRBJ1-2; D gene uncertain. The CDR3 runs to 17 residues. The V end lost 0 bases, the J end lost 0 bases, and 14 bases lay between the germline ends. Germline CDR1 LNHDA, CDR2 SQIVND (reference sequence). This CDR3 reads CASSIEGDTKSNYGYTF. As DNA, the CDR3 is TGTGCCAGTAGTATAGAAGGTGACACCAAGTCTAACTATGGCTACACCTTC.

V usage is TRBV15 and J usage is TRBJ1-1; D call uncertain. V lost 5 bases, J lost 5 bases, and 9 bases lay in between. This CDR3 has 12 amino acids. Germline V lookup: CDR1 LNHNV, CDR2 YYDKDF (reference sequence). For the CDR3, the DNA is TGTGCCACCAGCTCTCCAGTTACTGAAGCTTTCTTT. It encodes CATSSPVTEAFF.

This clone was counted once. This rearrangement joins TRBV30 to TRBJ2-1; no clear D gene. This CDR3 has 13 residues. V shed 1 base and J shed 6 bases, with 10 bases lying between them. Germline V gene data show CDR1 as GTSNPN and CDR2 as SVGIG (reference sequence). CDR3 region: CAWSGLALNEQFF. CDR3 DNA sequence: TGTGCCTGGAGTGGGTTAGCCCTCAATGAGCAGTTCTTC.

The V and J genes are TRBV27 and TRBJ1-5, with D tentatively TRBD1 (5 bases). Germline V gives CDR1 MNHEY, CDR2 SMNVEV (reference sequence). The CDR3 has 13 amino acids. Trimming took 7 bases from V and 8 from J, leaving 15 bases between them. The DNA of the CDR3 is TGTGCCAGCAAAAGGGGCCCTCGGGAGCCCCAGCATTTT. Translating gives CASKRGPREPQHF.

The V and J genes are TRBV30 and TRBJ1-6, with 9 nucleotides matching TRBD1. The CDR3 is 15 amino acids. With V trimmed by 3 bases and J by 8 bases, 8 bases remained unmatched. Germline assignment: CDR1 GTSNPN and CDR2 SVGIG (reference sequence). The CDR3 protein is CAWSSHRGRDSPLHF. CDR3 DNA sequence: TGTGCCTGGAGCTCGCACAGGGGGCGGGATTCACCCCTCCACTTT.

This clone has a handful of counts. The chain carries TRBV19 and TRBJ2-7; 12 bases are shared with TRBD1. This CDR3 contains 15 residues. Germline V CDR1 and CDR2: LNHDA, SQIVND (reference sequence). Losses at the gene ends were 3 bases for V and 2 bases for J; bases not matched to a gene: 2. The CDR3 here is CASSMGQGAAYEQYF. The CDR3, as DNA: TGTGCCAGTAGTATGGGACAGGGGGCAGCCTACGAGCAGTACTTC.

V usage is TRBV5-8 and J usage is TRBJ1-1, with TRBD1 matching 8 bases. CDR1 is SGHTS and CDR2 is YDEGEE in the germline V gene. The CDR3 sequence is 16 residues long. J lost 0 bases, V lost 3 bases, and 7 bases had no gene match. The CDR3 spells CASSSRQGRVNTEAFF. In DNA, the CDR3 is TGTGCCAGCAGCTCCCGACAGGGGCGAGTGAACACTGAAGCTTTCTTT.

This rearrangement joins TRBV7-2 to TRBJ2-7; 7 nucleotides align to TRBD1. Trimming took 4 bases from V and 3 from J; bases not matched to a gene: 6. CDR3 size: 14 residues. The germline CDR1 and CDR2 sequences are SGHTA and FQGNSA. The CDR3 is CASSSSRDSYEQYF. For the CDR3, the DNA is TGTGCCAGCAGCTCATCCCGGGACAGCTACGAGCAGTACTTC.

CDR3 DNA: TGTGCCAGCAGCTCTAGACAGAATACGGTCTATGGCTACACCTTC. This encodes CASSSRQNTVYGYTF. The chain couples TRBV5-4 to TRBJ1-2; a possible D gene is TRBD1 (5 bases). Deletions cut 3 bases from V and 4 bases from J, with 16 bases between. This CDR3 contains 15 residues. The germline V gene encodes CDR1 SGHNT and CDR2 YYREEE (reference sequence). Full variable domain (missing parts from reference TRBV5-4 and TRBJ1-2): ETGVTQSPTHLIKTRGQQVTLRCSSQSGHNTVSWYQQALGQGPQFIFQYYREEENGRGNFPPRFSGLQFPNYSSELNVNALELDDSALYLCASSSRQNTVYGYTFGSGTRLTVV.

The gene calls are TRBV5-4 and TRBJ2-1; D is possibly TRBD1 (6 bases). The V end was cut by 2 bases, the J end by 3 bases, with 9 bases between. The CDR3 sequence is 14 residues long. Germline V gene sequence: CDR1 SGHNT, CDR2 YYREEE (reference sequence). The DNA for the CDR3 is TGTGCCAGCAGCTTCGGGACATTCTACAATGAGCAGTTCTTC. Translation gives CASSFGTFYNEQFF.

This chain connects TRBV19 to TRBJ2-3; 8 nucleotides line up with TRBD1. CDR1 and CDR2 from the germline V gene are LNHDA and SQIVND (reference sequence). Losses at the gene ends were 6 bases for V and 7 bases for J; bases not matched to a gene: 9. CDR3 length: 14 residues. CDR3 in DNA: TGTGCCAGTAGGGAGACAGGGGACAGGTATACGCAGTATTTT. Translated, it gives CASRETGDRYTQYF.

The gene calls are TRBV5-4 and TRBJ2-5; tentatively, D is TRBD2 (5 bases). The V end lost 5 bases, the J end lost 5 bases, and 16 bases lay between the germline ends. CDR1 and CDR2 from the germline V gene are SGHNT and YYREEE (reference sequence). This CDR3 comprises 14 residues. CDR3 DNA sequence: TGTGCCAGCAGGCCGGCGAGGGCCAGGGAGACCCAGTACTTC. It yields the protein CASRPARARETQYF.

The chain combines TRBV3-1 (or the pseudogene TRBV3-2) with TRBJ1-2; 7 positions match TRBD1. The junction had 9 bases not matched to a gene; V was cut back by 4 bases and J by 7 bases. Germline assignment: CDR1 LGHDT and CDR2 YNNKEL (reference sequence). This CDR3 comprises 14 residues. CDR3 DNA: TGTGCCAGCAGCCGAAGAGAGGGGGCTCGTGGCTACACCTTC. It is translated as CASSRREGARGYTF.

The V gene is TRBV4-1, the J gene TRBJ2-1; 11 positions match TRBD1. The CDR3 length is 18 residues. Looked up from germline, CDR1 is MGHRA and CDR2 is YSYEKL. The J segment lost 7 bases and the V segment lost 4 bases, leaving 15 bases of the junction unmatched. The CDR3 loop reads CASSRTPLPGQGGNEQFF. The CDR3 nucleotides are TGCGCCAGCAGCCGGACTCCCCTCCCGGGACAGGGGGGGAATGAGCAGTTCTTC.

The CDR3 spells CASSTRQGAAGTEAFF. In nucleotides, the CDR3 is TGTGCCAGCAGCACCCGACAGGGGGCGGCCGGGACTGAAGCTTTCTTT. V and J are TRBV3-1 (or the pseudogene TRBV3-2) and TRBJ1-1, with 10 bases that match TRBD1. This CDR3 has 16 residues. V was pared by 5 bases and J by 5 bases, with 11 bases of the junction left unmatched. Germline loops: CDR1 LGHDT, CDR2 YNNKEL (reference sequence).

The genes are TRBV19 and TRBJ2-2; D possibly corresponds to TRBD2 (6 bases). The CDR3 has 16 amino acids. CDR1 is LNHDA, CDR2 SQIVND, per germline (reference sequence). V was shortened by 7 bases and J by 6 bases, with 21 bases between the two germline ends. The CDR3 spells CASIRDRDFGSGELFF. In nucleotides, the CDR3 is TGTGCCAGTATTCGGGACCGGGACTTTGGGTCCGGGGAGCTGTTTTTT. The whole variable domain, remainder taken from reference TRBV19 and TRBJ2-2, is DGGITQSPKYLFRKEGQNVTLSCEQNLNHDAMYWYRQDPGQGLRLIYYSQIVNDFQKGDIAEGYSVSREKKESFPLTVTSAQKNPTAFYLCASIRDRDFGSGELFFGEGSRLTVL.

In its sample, this clone was seen a few times. The chain joins TRBV19 to TRBJ2-7; 7 nucleotides line up with TRBD1. CDR1 and CDR2 (germline): LNHDA, SQIVND (reference sequence). The CDR3 contains 13 residues. Trimming removed 4 bases from V and 4 bases from J; junction bases left unmatched: 4. CDR3 DNA sequence: TGTGCCAGTAGTACCGGACAGGTATACGAGCAGTACTTC. Protein sequence: CASSTGQVYEQYF.

The gene calls are TRBV2 and TRBJ2-5; 10 bases line up with TRBD2. J was trimmed by 6 bases and V by 2 bases; bases with no gene match: 9. This CDR3 has 16 amino acids. Germline-derived CDR1 and CDR2 are SNHLY and FYNNEI. The CDR3, as DNA: TGTGCCAGCAGTGAAATCGCTAGCGGGGGCCTCCAGACCCAGTACTTC. It encodes CASSEIASGGLQTQYF.

The rearrangement uses TRBV2 and TRBJ2-7; D unclear. The V gene lost 2 bases and the J gene lost 3 bases, with 8 bases spanning the gap. Looked up from germline, CDR1 is SNHLY and CDR2 is FYNNEI. This CDR3 is 13 amino acids long. CDR3 in amino acids: CASSEPAVYEQYF. In DNA form, the CDR3 reads TGTGCCAGCAGTGAACCCGCGGTCTACGAGCAGTACTTC.

The chain carries TRBV5-5 and TRBJ2-5; 10 nucleotides align to TRBD2. Germline V gene data show CDR1 as SGHKS and CDR2 as YYEKEE (reference sequence). V shed 0 bases, J shed 5 bases, and the junction held 10 bases outside the gene matches. This CDR3 contains 17 residues. Here the CDR3 reads CASSLAILAGEGETQYF. The CDR3 coding sequence is TGTGCCAGCAGCTTGGCCATTCTAGCGGGGGAAGGGGAGACCCAGTACTTC. Supplemented by reference TRBV5-5 and TRBJ2-5, the full variable domain reads DAGVTQSPTHLIKTRGQQVTLRCSPISGHKSVSWYQQVLGQGPQFIFQYYEKEERGRGNFPDRFSARQFPNYSSELNVNALLLGDSALYLCASSLAILAGEGETQYFGPGTRLLVL.

The V call is TRBV25-1, the J call TRBJ1-2, with 10 bases lining up with TRBD1. Germline V CDR1 and CDR2: MGHDK, SYGVNS. Trimming cost V 7 bases and J 8 bases; bases outside gene matches: 13. CDR3 length: 15 amino acids. CDR3 DNA: TGTGCCAGCAACCCTTTAGGGGACAGGGGATTCGGCTACACCTTC. Translated, it gives CASNPLGDRGFGYTF.

Regarding this clone: One end of the junction fails to match germline, which may point to a read error. The V call is TRBV9, the J call TRBJ1-5; a possible D gene is TRBD1 (5 bases). This CDR3 spans 15 amino acids. The germline V gene encodes CDR1 SGDLS and CDR2 YYNGEE. CDR3 DNA sequence: TGTGCCAGCAGCGTGGGACCGACTAGCGATCAGCCCCAGCATTTT. Its protein product is CASSVGPTSDQPQHF.

The chain uses TRBV6-4 and TRBJ2-7, with D possibly being TRBD2 (7 bases). V lost 6 bases to trimming and J lost 9 bases, with 18 bases between them. Germline V gene lookup returns CDR1 MRHNA and CDR2 SNTAGT. There are 13 residues in the CDR3. Here the CDR3 reads CASRDTPAGAQYF. The CDR3 DNA follows: TGTGCCAGCAGGGACACCCCCGCGGGGGCGCAGTACTTC.

The chain combines TRBV19 with TRBJ1-5; 7 bases match TRBD1. Germline CDR1 reads LNHDA; CDR2 reads SQIVND (reference sequence). With V trimmed by 6 bases and J by 3 bases, 5 bases remained unmatched. The length of the CDR3 is 14 residues. In DNA, the CDR3 is TGTGCCAGTAGCCTCGACAGGGTCAATCAGCCCCAGCATTTT. It yields the protein CASSLDRVNQPQHF.

The J gene is TRBJ1-5, the V gene TRBV5-4; 8 bases align to TRBD1. The CDR3 has 15 residues. Per the germline V gene, CDR1 is SGHNT and CDR2 is YYREEE (reference sequence). The junction had 7 bases not matched to a gene; V was cut back by 4 bases and J by 4 bases. The CDR3 DNA reads TGTGCCAGCAGCCTCGGGACAGGCCTGAATCAGCCCCAGCATTTT. This encodes CASSLGTGLNQPQHF.

Only a few counts were recorded for this clone. The chain uses TRBV5-1 and TRBJ2-2; TRBD1 is a possible D gene (5 bases). V was clipped by 2 bases and J by 1 base, with 9 bases between them. There are 15 residues in the CDR3. Germline loops: CDR1 SGHRS, CDR2 YFSETQ. CDR3 sequence reads: CASSFPQGNTGELFF. For the CDR3, the DNA is TGCGCCAGCAGCTTTCCCCAGGGGAACACCGGGGAGCTGTTTTTT.